This T cell receptor (beta chain) was documented in a study of T cell changes during pregnancy in multiple sclerosis. This CDR3 has 15 residues. Germline CDR1 and CDR2: SGHDT and YYEEEE. V lost 4 bases to trimming and J lost 0 bases; unmatched junction nucleotides: 5. The repertoire was sequenced with immunoSEQ multiplex PCR; TCRdb's copy has only in-frame clones and lacks some. The repertoire holds roughly 99,000 clones, with roughly 92% as singletons. The gene calls are TRBV5-6 and TRBJ1-1, with TRBD1 identical over 8 bases. The receptor was derived from a female donor in good health, enrolled as a control in a pregnancy study. Source: peripheral blood, taken in the third trimester of pregnancy. The CDR3: CASSNEDRVNTEAFF. The CDR3 DNA reads TGTGCCAGCAGCAACGAGGACAGGGTGAACACTGAAGCTTTCTTT.